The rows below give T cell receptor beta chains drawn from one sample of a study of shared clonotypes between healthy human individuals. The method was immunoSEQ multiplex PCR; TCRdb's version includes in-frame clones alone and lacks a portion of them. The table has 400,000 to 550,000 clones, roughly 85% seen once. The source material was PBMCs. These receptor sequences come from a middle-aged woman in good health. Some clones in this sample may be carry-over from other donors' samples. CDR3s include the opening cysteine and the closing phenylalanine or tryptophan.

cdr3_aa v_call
CASSQGQIQETQYF TRBV5-5
CASSYNPEDPQYF TRBV28
CASSIGLAGVETQYF TRBV5-4
CASSLAGSQETQYF TRBV13
CASSRTEQFF TRBV25-1
CASTGDRGPYGYTF TRBV2
CASSSGRWNNEQFF TRBV27
CASSTGQGSYEQYF TRBV5-1
CASSLAAKNTEAFF TRBV5-6
CASSLGVFGYNEQFF TRBV7-3
CASSADLNNEQFF TRBV6-4
CASSSTPGTSGGF TRBV5-5
CASSYSKFINTSGEQYF TRBV6-7
CASSLGPESTKYF TRBV27
CASSPTEAKNIQYF TRBV11-1
CASIIGQAHLYEQYF TRBV5-6
CASSKAPGYSPHEQYF TRBV11-1
CAISESLAGGFEQYF TRBV10-3
CASSATGTWETQYF TRBV5-5
CASRRLAGGPGELFF TRBV2
CASSFGGNEQFF TRBV5-4
CASSLGDRGAANTEAFF TRBV11-3